Listed here are 5 T cell receptor beta chains from one sample, sequenced in a study of post-analysis software for immune sequencing data. Study conclusions and caveats: Patients had higher frequencies than controls of roughly 5 TRBV segments, including TRBV5-6, TRBV5-1 and TRBV20-1.

Presence of unique molecular identifiers characterized the TCR beta cDNA libraries. TCRdb processed the PCR reads anew with MiXCR; each CDR3 protein has one entry. The sample consists of about 820,000 distinct CDR3 sequences, roughly 50% of them appearing once. What these receptors recognize is not known. Sequenced: blood. These receptors all stem from a girl aged 10 to 17 with multiple sclerosis.

In its sample, this clonotype was seen a few times. The V and J genes are TRBV15 and TRBJ2-1; TRBD2 matches at 9 bases. This CDR3 has 16 residues. Germline V gene sequence: CDR1 LNHNV, CDR2 YYDKDF (reference sequence). The trim removed 0 bases at V and 2 bases at J, leaving 2 bases unmatched. The CDR3 is CATSRDLAGTYNEQFF. In DNA form, the CDR3 reads TGTGCCACCAGCAGAGATCTAGCGGGAACCTACAATGAGCAGTTCTTC.

The chain couples TRBV5-1 to TRBJ2-7; TRBD2 agrees at 10 bases. Losses at the gene ends were 2 bases for V and 0 bases for J; bases not matched to a gene: 11. Germline values: CDR1 SGHRS, CDR2 YFSETQ. CDR3 length equals 18 residues. The CDR3 loop is CASSFLAGGSSSSYEQYF. The CDR3 DNA is TGCGCCAGCAGCTTCTTAGCGGGGGGCTCTTCGAGCTCCTACGAGCAGTACTTC.

Comments on this clonotype: The junction and the germline gene differ at one end; a read error may be behind it. The chain joins TRBV19 to TRBJ2-1, with a weak D call TRBD1 (5 bases). The CDR3 length is 16 residues. Germline lookup yields CDR1 LNHDA and CDR2 SQIVND (reference sequence). This CDR3 reads CASSIVDMSSCNEQFF. In DNA form, the CDR3 reads TGTGCCAGTAGTATAGTGGACATGAGCTCCTGCAATGAGCAGTTCTTC.

The chain carries TRBV29-1 and TRBJ1-5; no firm D call. The length of the CDR3 is 13 residues. V was pared by 6 bases and J by 0 bases, with 9 bases between. Germline-derived CDR1 and CDR2 are SQVTM and ANQGSEA. The DNA of the CDR3 is TGCAGCGTGCTGATTTATAGCAATCAGCCCCAGCATTTT. It translates to CSVLIYSNQPQHF.

In regard to this clonotype: At one boundary the junction diverges from the germline segment, which might be a read error. The chain is built from TRBV4-1 and TRBJ2-3; 11 positions agree with TRBD2. This CDR3 has 15 amino acids. From germline, CDR1 is MGHRA and CDR2 YSYEKL. The CDR3 nucleotides read TGCGCCAGCAGCCAACTAGCGGGGGGCACAGATACGCGGTATTTT. This codes for CASSQLAGGTDTRYF.